The clone carrying this T cell receptor beta chain was seen many times. Clinical symptoms, serum thyroxine, TRAb, thyroid ultrasound and orbital computed tomography established diagnosis. The record originates from a study of T cells in Graves' hyperthyroidism and ophthalmopathy. The V segment lost 8 bases and the J segment 4 bases; nucleotides outside the gene matches: 12. Looked up from germline, CDR1 is MNHEY and CDR2 is SMNVEV (reference sequence). There are 16 residues in the CDR3. TCR beta CDR3 sequences were amplified from RNA transcripts. Researchers ran a first-round RT-PCR on the TCR CDR3 using the HTBI primer set. MiXCR was run by TCRdb on the multiplex PCR reads, yielding one entry per CDR3 protein. The table has 490,000 or so distinct CDR3 sequences, 20% to 25% seen once.

The sample comprised blood. The TCR sequence derives from a woman aged 70-85 years with Graves' ophthalmopathy. The gene calls are TRBV27 and TRBJ2-3, with 10 positions matching TRBD2. The DNA for the CDR3 is TGTGCCAGCCGTCTGCGGAGGAGCGGGGGGGCAGATACGCAGTATTTT. Its protein product is CASRLRRSGGADTQYF.